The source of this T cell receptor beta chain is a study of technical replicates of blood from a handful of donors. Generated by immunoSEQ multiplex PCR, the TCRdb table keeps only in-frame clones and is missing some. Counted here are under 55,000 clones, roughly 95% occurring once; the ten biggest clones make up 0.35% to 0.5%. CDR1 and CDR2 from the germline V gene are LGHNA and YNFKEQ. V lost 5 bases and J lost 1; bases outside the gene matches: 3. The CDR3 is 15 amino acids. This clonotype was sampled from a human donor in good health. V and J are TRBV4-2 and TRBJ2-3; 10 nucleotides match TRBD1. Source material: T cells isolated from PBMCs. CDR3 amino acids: CASSNDRGRTDTQYF. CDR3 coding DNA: TGTGCCAGCAGCAATGACAGGGGGCGCACAGATACGCAGTATTTT.